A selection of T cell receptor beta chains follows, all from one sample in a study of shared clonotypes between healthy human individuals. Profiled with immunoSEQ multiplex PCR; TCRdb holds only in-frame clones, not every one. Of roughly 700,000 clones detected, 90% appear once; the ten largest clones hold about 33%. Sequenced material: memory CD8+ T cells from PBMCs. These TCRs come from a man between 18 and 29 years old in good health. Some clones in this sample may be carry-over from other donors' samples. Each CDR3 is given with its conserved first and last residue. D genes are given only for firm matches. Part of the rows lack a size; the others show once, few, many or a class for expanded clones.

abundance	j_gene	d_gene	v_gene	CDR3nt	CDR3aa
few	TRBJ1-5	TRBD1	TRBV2	TGTGCCAGCAGTAGGGACAGGGGCCCCAATCAGCCCCAGCATTTT	CASSRDRGPNQPQHF
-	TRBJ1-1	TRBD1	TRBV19	TGTGCCAGTAGTATCCCCCGGACAGGGTACACTGAAGCTTTCTTT	CASSIPRTGYTEAFF
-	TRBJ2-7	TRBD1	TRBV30	TGTGCCTGGAGTAGGGGACAGGGGTTTGCCTACGAGCAGTACTTC	CAWSRGQGFAYEQYF
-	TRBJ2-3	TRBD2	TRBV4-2	TGTGCCAGCAGCCAAGAACCACCCGAGACGGGACTAAATACAGATACGCAGTATTTT	CASSQEPPETGLNTDTQYF
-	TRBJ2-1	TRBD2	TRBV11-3	TGTGCCAGCAGCTTACCCGGGACTAGCGGGAGGGCCGGGGGTGAGCAGTTCTTC	CASSLPGTSGRAGGEQFF
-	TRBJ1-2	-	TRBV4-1	TGCGCCAGCAGCCAAGATGGGAGAGGGGCGGATGGCTACACCTTC	CASSQDGRGADGYTF
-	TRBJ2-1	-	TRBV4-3	TGCGCCAGCAGCCAAGATACGGGAGAGGGCAATGAGCAGTTCTTC	CASSQDTGEGNEQFF
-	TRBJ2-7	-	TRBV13	TGTGCCAGCAGTCCCGTCTCAAGCTCCTACGAGCAGTACTTC	CASSPVSSSYEQYF
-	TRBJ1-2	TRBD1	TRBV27	TGTGCCAGCAGTTTGGGGACAGGGGCGCAGTATGGCTACACCTTC	CASSLGTGAQYGYTF
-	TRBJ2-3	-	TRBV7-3	TGTGCCAGCAGCCGCGACGGATACACAGATACGCAGTATTTT	CASSRDGYTDTQYF
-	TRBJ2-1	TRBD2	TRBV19	TGTGCCAGTGGACTAGCCGGTGCATTATACAATGAGCAGTTCTTC	CASGLAGALYNEQFF
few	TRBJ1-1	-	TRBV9	TGTGCCAGCAGCCCCTGGACTGGCGCTGAAGCTTTCTTT	CASSPWTGAEAFF
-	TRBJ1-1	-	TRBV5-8	TGTGCCAGCAGCTTTAGGGACCCTGGATCGGGGAACACTGAAGCTTTCTTT	CASSFRDPGSGNTEAFF
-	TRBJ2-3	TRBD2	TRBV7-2	TGTGCCAGCAGCTTAGGGACTAGCGGGAGCGCAGATACGCAGTATTTT	CASSLGTSGSADTQYF
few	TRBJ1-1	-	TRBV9	TGTGCCAGCAGCGCGACTGGCCGGGGCACTGAAGCTTTCTTT	CASSATGRGTEAFF
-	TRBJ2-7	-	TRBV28	TGTGCCACCCTGGACGGTGCCTACGAGCAGTACTTC	CATLDGAYEQYF
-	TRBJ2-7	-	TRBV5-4	TGTGCCAGCAGCAACGACGGGCCCTACGAGCAGTACTTC	CASSNDGPYEQYF
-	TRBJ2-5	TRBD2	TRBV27	TGTGCCAGCAGTTCGACTAGCGGGATACGAGAGACCCAGTACTTC	CASSSTSGIRETQYF
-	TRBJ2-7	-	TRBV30	TGTGCCTGGACAGCCTACCGAACCTACGAGCAGTACTTC	CAWTAYRTYEQYF
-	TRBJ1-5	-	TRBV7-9	TGTGCCAGCAGCGCAGGTAGTCAGCCCCAGCATTTT	CASSAGSQPQHF
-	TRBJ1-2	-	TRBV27	TGTGCCAGCAGTTTTTCCGGGTCCCTACTCTATGGCTACACCTTC	CASSFSGSLLYGYTF
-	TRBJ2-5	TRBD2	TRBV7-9	TGTGCCAGCAGCCATAAGCGGGAAGGAGAGACCCAGTACTTC	CASSHKREGETQYF
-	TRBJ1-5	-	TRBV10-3	TGTGCCATCAGTGTGGGGGGTAGCAATCAGCCCCAGCATTTT	CAISVGGSNQPQHF
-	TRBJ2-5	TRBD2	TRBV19	TGTGCCAGTAGTATTGGAGCGGGGCCCATCATGGAGACCCAGTACTTC	CASSIGAGPIMETQYF
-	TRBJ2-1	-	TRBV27	TGTGCCAGCACCCCGGGGGGACAATACAATGAGCAGTTCTTC	CASTPGGQYNEQFF
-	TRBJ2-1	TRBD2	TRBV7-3	TGTGCCAGCAGCTCGGGACTAGCGGGCACTAAAAGCTCCTACAATGAGCAGTTCTTC	CASSSGLAGTKSSYNEQFF
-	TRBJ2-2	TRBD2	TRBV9	TGTGCCAGCAGCCTCGGACTAGCGGGAGCCCCCACCGGGGAGCTGTTTTTT	CASSLGLAGAPTGELFF
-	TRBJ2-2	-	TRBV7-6	TGTGCCAGCAGCTTAGCGGGCACCGGGGAGCTGTTTTTT	CASSLAGTGELFF
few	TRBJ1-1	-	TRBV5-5	TGTGCCAGCAGCGTGGGGCCGAACACTGAAGCTTTCTTT	CASSVGPNTEAFF
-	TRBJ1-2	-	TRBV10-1	TGCGCCAGCAGTGAATTTGTTGGGGTCGGAAACTATGGCTACACCTTC	CASSEFVGVGNYGYTF
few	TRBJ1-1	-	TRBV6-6	TGTGCCAGCAGCAGTTTACAGACTGAAGCTTTCTTT	CASSSLQTEAFF
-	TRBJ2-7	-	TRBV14	TGTGCCAGCAGCCGCCGGACAGCCGCCGAGCAGTACTTC	CASSRRTAAEQYF
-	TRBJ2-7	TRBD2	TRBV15	TGTGCCACCAGCAGAGTGACTAGCGGGATTAGTGAGCAGTACTTC	CATSRVTSGISEQYF
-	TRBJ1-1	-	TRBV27	TGTGCCAGCAGCCATGGGGGAACTGAAGCTTTCTTT	CASSHGGTEAFF
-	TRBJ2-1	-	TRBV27	TGTGCCAGCAGTCTAGGGGGGAGGTACGAGCAGTTCTTC	CASSLGGRYEQFF
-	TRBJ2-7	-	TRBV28	TGTGCCAGCAGTTTCCCTGGGGGCCGAACCGGGGCCCCCTACGAGCAGTACTTC	CASSFPGGRTGAPYEQYF
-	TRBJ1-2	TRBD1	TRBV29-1	TGCAGCGTAGTAGGGGGCCTTAACTATGGCTACACCTTC	CSVVGGLNYGYTF
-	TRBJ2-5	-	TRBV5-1	TGCGCCAGCAGCTTGGGGGGGGCTCAAGAGACCCAGTACTTC	CASSLGGAQETQYF
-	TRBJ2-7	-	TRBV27	TGTGCCAGCAGTTTATCTGTGGGGGGCTCCTACGAGCAGTACTTC	CASSLSVGGSYEQYF
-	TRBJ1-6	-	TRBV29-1	TGCAGCGTTGAAGTCGTGGGGGGTGACCCGGAGTTT	CSVEVVGGDPEF
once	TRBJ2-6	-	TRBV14	TGTGCCAGCAGCCAACGCGGAGGGGGAGGAGGGGCCAACGTCCTGACTTTC	CASSQRGGGGGANVLTF
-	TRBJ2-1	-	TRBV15	TGTGCCACCAGCGGGACCAGGGGACCCAATTACAATGAGCAGTTCTTC	CATSGTRGPNYNEQFF
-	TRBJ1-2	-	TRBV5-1	TGCGCCAGCAGCTTGAACCTTCGCGATGGCTACACCTTC	CASSLNLRDGYTF
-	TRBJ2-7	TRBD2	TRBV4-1	TGCGCCAGCAGCCATCTTGCGGGGGGACCCTACGAGCAGTACTTC	CASSHLAGGPYEQYF
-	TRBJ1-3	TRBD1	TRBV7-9	TGTGCCAGCAGCTTCACCTATGGACAGGGGAACTCTGGAAACACCATATATTTT	CASSFTYGQGNSGNTIYF
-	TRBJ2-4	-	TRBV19	TGTGCCAGTAGTGCTCAACAGGCCCCAAGGGACATTCAGTACTTC	CASSAQQAPRDIQYF
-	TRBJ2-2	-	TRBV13	TGTGCCAGCAGCTTAGTCGGGGAGCTGTTTTTT	CASSLVGELFF
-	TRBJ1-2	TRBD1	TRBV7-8	TGTGCCAGCAGCCCGAAACTGGGACAGGCTAACTATGGCTACACCTTC	CASSPKLGQANYGYTF
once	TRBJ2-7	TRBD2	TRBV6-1	TGTGCCAGCAGTGAATGGGCTAGCGGTTCCTACGAGCAGTACTTC	CASSEWASGSYEQYF
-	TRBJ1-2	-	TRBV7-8	TGTGCCAGCAGCTTCAGACAGACCGAGGGGAACTATGGCTACACCTTC	CASSFRQTEGNYGYTF
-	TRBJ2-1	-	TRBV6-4	TGTGCCAGCAGTGACCAAGGGACGGGGCGCTCCTACAATGAGCAGTTCTTC	CASSDQGTGRSYNEQFF
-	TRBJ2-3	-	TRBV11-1	TGTGCCAGCAGCTTCGTGGGAGATACGCAGTATTTT	CASSFVGDTQYF